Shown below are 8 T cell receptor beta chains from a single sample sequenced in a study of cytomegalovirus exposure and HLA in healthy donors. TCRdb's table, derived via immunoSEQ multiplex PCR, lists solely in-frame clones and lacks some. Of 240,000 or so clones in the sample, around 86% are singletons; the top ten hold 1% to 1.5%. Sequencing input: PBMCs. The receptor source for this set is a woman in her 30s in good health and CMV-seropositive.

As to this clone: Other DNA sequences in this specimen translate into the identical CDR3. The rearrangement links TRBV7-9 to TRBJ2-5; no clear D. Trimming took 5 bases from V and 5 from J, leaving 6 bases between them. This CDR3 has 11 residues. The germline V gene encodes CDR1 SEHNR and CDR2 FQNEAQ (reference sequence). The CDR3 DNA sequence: TGTGCCAGCAGCAGCGAGGAGACCCAGTACTTC. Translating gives CASSSEETQYF.

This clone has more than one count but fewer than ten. The CDR3, as DNA: TGCGCCAGCAGCCGGTACGACACAGGGGGCGGTGGCTACACCTTC. This sequence encodes CASSRYDTGGGGYTF. The chain has TRBV4-1 and TRBJ1-2; 9 bases match TRBD1. CDR3 size: 15 residues. With V trimmed by 4 bases and J by 7 bases, 10 bases remained unmatched. Germline V lookup: CDR1 MGHRA, CDR2 YSYEKL.

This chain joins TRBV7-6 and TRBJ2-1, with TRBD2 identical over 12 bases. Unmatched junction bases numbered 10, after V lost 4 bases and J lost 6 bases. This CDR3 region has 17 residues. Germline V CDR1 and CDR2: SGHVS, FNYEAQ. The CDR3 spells CASSYNTGLAGLNEQFF. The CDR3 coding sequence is TGTGCCAGCAGCTATAATACAGGACTAGCGGGGCTCAATGAGCAGTTCTTC.

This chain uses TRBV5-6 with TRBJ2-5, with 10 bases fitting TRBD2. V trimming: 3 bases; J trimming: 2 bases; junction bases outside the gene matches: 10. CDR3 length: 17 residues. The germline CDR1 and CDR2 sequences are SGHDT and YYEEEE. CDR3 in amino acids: CASSSDFRTSGQETQYF. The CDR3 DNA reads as TGTGCCAGCAGCTCCGACTTTCGGACTAGCGGTCAAGAGACCCAGTACTTC.

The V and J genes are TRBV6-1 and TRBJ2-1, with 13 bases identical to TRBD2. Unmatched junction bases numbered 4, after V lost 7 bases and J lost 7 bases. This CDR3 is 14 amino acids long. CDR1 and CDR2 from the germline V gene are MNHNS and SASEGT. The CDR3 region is CASTRLAGGNEQFF. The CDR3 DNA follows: TGTGCCAGCACTCGACTAGCGGGAGGTAATGAGCAGTTCTTC.

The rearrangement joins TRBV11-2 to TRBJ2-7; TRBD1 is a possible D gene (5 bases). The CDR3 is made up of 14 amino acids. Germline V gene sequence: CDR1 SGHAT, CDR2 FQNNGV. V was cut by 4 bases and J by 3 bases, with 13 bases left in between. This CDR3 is CASSSYRMIYEQYF. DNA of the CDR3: TGTGCCAGCAGCTCCTACAGGATGATCTACGAGCAGTACTTC. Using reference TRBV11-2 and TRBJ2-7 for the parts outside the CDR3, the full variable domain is EAGVAQSPRYKIIEKRQSVAFWCNPISGHATLYWYQQILGQGPKLLIQFQNNGVVDDSQLPKDRFSAERLKGVDSTLKIQPAKLEDSAVYLCASSSYRMIYEQYFGPGTRLTVT.

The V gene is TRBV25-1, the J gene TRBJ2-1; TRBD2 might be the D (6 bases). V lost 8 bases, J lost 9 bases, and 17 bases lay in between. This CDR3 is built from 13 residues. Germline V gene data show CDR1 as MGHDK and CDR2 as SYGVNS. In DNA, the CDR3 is TGTGCCAGCGGGTCCTCAGGGAGGAGTGAGCAGTTCTTC. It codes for CASGSSGRSEQFF.

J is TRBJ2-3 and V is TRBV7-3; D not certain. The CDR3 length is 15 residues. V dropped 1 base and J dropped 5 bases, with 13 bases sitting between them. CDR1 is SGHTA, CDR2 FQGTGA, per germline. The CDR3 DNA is TGTGCCAGCAGCTTAATGTCTGCCGGTGGAGATACGCAGTATTTT. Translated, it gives CASSLMSAGGDTQYF.